A selection of T cell receptor beta chains follows, all from one sample in a study of T-cell reconstitution after alpha-beta-depleted transplantation in children. TCRdb fed the PCR reads into MiXCR, producing one record per CDR3 protein. The repertoire holds roughly 420,000 distinct CDR3 sequences, around 16% seen once, with 25% to 30% in the top ten. Material: PBMCs, mostly from graft donor cells, obtained 360 days after TCRalphabeta/CD19-depleted stem cell transplant. These receptors originate from a boy in the first two years of life who had a stem cell transplant for Wiskott-Aldrich syndrome, so the T cells may come from the graft donor. The CDR3 runs from the conserved cysteine through the conserved F or W.

j_call v_call cdr3_aa
TRBJ2-1 TRBV24-1 CATSVGGGPYNEQFF
TRBJ1-1 TRBV28 CASSSGWGTEAFF
TRBJ2-7 TRBV6-1 CASSEWWSLAEQYF
TRBJ2-1 TRBV3-1 CASSRYSEQFF
TRBJ2-7 TRBV7-6 CASSLDLAGSSYEQYF
TRBJ1-5 TRBV29-1 CSVVQDNQPQHF
TRBJ2-7 TRBV10-3 CAITPTSGPPSEQYF
TRBJ2-1 TRBV5-1 CASSGLGWGYNEQFF
TRBJ1-1 TRBV5-1 CASSSFMNTEAFF
TRBJ2-1 TRBV7-8 CASSSRYHNEQFF
TRBJ1-2 TRBV10-3 CAINGVGRGLGGYTF
TRBJ2-5 TRBV6-1 CASATAGGKETQYF
TRBJ2-7 TRBV20-1 CSARAPGPYEQYF
TRBJ1-3 TRBV7-8 CASSLRTGGDTIYF
TRBJ2-5 TRBV5-1 CASSLNGLLETQYF
TRBJ2-4 TRBV4-1 CASSQVGQGMAKNIQYF
TRBJ2-6 TRBV28 CASSFTGTRQGANVLTF
TRBJ2-7 TRBV20-1 CSARDPGRVGEQYF
TRBJ2-7 TRBV12-3/TRBV12-4 CASSLRVTSGRQYEQYF
TRBJ2-5 TRBV20-1 CSARDPSGGISGETQYF
TRBJ1-1 TRBV2 CASRGTEAFF
TRBJ1-5 TRBV28 CASRNRIGPNQPQHF
TRBJ2-3 TRBV20-1 CSAMPLDFFTDTQYF